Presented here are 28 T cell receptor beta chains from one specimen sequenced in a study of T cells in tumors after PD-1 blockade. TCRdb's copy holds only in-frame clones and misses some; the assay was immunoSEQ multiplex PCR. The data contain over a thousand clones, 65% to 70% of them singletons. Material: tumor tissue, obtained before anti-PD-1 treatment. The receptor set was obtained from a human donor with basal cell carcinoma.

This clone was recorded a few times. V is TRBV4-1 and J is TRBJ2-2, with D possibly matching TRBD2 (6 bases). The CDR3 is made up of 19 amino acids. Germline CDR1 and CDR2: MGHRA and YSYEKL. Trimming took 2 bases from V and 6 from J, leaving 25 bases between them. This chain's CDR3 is CASSQPPGALSGVAGELFF. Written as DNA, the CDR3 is TGCGCCAGCAGCCAACCCCCTGGGGCCCTGTCGGGAGTTGCCGGGGAGCTGTTTTTT.

The CDR3 sequence is CAWADRVEAFF. The CDR3 nucleotides read TGTGCCTGGGCTGACAGGGTTGAAGCTTTCTTT. This sequence joins TRBV30 and TRBJ1-1; 7 positions match TRBD1. This CDR3 spans 11 amino acids. J gave up 7 bases and V 5 bases, and 4 bases lay outside the gene matches. Germline loops: CDR1 GTSNPN, CDR2 SVGIG (reference sequence).

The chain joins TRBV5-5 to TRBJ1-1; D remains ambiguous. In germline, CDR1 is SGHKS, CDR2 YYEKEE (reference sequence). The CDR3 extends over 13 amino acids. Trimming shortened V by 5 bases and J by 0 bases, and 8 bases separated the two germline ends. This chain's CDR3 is CASSYTLNTEAFF. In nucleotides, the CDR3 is TGTGCCAGCAGTTACACCTTGAACACTGAAGCTTTCTTT.

The CDR3 DNA follows: TGTGCCAGCAGCCCACGAGCTAGCGAACTTATCTCCTACGAGCAGTACTTC. Translating gives CASSPRASELISYEQYF. The V call is TRBV9, the J call TRBJ2-7, with D perhaps matching TRBD2 (6 bases). Per germline, CDR1 SGDLS and CDR2 YYNGEE. This CDR3 region has 17 residues. The V end was cut by 4 bases, the J end by 0 bases, with 20 bases between.

CDR3 coding DNA: TGTGCCAGCTTACTCCAGGGTACCGGCGAAAAACTGTTTTTT. Protein sequence: CASLLQGTGEKLFF. The chain recombines TRBV18 with TRBJ1-4, with D possibly being TRBD1 (5 bases). CDR1 and CDR2 (germline): KGHSH, LQKENI. This CDR3 has 14 amino acids. Between the trimmed V and J ends, which lost 7 bases and 8 bases, there was a span of 17 bases.

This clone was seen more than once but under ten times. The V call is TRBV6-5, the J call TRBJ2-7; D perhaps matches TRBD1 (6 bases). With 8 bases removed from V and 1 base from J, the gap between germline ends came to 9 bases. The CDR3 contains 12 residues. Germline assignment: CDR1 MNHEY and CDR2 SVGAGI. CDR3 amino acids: CASGTFSYEQYF. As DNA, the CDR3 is TGTGCCAGCGGGACATTTTCCTACGAGCAGTACTTC.

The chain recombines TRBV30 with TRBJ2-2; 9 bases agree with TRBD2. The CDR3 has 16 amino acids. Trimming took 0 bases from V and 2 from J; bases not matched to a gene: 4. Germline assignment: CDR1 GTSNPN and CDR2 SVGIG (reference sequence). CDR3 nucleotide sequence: TGTGCCTGGAGTGTTAAAGCGGGGGGAAACACCGGGGAGCTGTTTTTT. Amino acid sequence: CAWSVKAGGNTGELFF. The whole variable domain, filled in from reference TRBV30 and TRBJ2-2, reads SQTIHQWPATLVQPVGSPLSLECTVEGTSNPNLYWYRQAAGRGLQLLFYSVGIGQISSEVPQNLSASRPQDRQFILSSKKLLLSDSGFYLCAWSVKAGGNTGELFFGEGSRLTVL.

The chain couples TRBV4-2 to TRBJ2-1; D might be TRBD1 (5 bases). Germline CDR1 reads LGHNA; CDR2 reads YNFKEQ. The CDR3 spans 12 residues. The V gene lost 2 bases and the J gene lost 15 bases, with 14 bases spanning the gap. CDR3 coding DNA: TGTGCCAGCAGCCAAACAGGATATGAACGGTTCTTC. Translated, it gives CASSQTGYERFF.

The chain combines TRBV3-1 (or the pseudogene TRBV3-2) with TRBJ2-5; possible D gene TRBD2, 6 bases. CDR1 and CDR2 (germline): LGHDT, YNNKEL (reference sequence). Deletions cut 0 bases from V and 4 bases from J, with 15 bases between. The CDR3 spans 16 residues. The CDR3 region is CASSQEDGRASETQYF. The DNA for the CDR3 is TGTGCCAGCAGCCAAGAGGACGGGAGAGCTTCAGAGACCCAGTACTTC.

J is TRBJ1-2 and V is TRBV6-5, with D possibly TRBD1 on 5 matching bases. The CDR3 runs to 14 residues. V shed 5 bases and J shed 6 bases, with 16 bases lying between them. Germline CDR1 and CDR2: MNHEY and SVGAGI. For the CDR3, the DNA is TGTGCCAGCAGTCCCCTGGGGGGGTTTGATGGCTACACCTTC. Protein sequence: CASSPLGGFDGYTF.

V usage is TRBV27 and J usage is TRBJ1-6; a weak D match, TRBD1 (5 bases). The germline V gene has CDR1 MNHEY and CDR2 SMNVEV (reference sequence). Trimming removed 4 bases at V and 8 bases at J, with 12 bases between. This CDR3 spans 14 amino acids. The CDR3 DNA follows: TGTGCCAGCAGTTACCGGGAGGGGCATTCACCCCTCCACTTT. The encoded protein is CASSYREGHSPLHF.

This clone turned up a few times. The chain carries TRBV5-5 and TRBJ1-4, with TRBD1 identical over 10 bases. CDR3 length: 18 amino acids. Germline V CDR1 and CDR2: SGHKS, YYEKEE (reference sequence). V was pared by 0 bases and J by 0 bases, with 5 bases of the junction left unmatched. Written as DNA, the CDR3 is TGTGCCAGCAGCTTGGACCCCGGGACAGGGGCAACTAATGAAAAACTGTTTTTT. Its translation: CASSLDPGTGATNEKLFF. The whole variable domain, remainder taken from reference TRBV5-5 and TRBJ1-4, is DAGVTQSPTHLIKTRGQQVTLRCSPISGHKSVSWYQQVLGQGPQFIFQYYEKEERGRGNFPDRFSARQFPNYSSELNVNALLLGDSALYLCASSLDPGTGATNEKLFFGSGTQLSVL.

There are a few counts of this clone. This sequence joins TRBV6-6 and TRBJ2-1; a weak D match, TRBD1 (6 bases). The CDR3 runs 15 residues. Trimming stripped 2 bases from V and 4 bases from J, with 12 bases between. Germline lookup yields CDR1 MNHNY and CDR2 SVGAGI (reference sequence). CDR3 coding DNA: TGTGCCAGCAGTTACGAGGACAGTAGGTACAATGAGCAGTTCTTC. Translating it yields CASSYEDSRYNEQFF.

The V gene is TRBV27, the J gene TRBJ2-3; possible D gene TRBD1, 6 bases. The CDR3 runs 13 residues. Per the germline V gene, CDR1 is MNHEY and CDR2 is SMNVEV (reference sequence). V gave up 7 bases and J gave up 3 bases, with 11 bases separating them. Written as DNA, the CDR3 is TGTGCCAGCATGCAGGGGCGGACAGATACGCAGTATTTT. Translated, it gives CASMQGRTDTQYF.

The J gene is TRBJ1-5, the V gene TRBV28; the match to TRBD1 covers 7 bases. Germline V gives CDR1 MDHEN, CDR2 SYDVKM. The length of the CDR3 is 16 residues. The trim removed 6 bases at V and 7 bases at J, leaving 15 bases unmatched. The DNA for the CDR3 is TGTGCCAGCAGAGGGGGCGGCAGATTCTCTGGCCAGCCCCAGCATTTT. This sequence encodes CASRGGGRFSGQPQHF.

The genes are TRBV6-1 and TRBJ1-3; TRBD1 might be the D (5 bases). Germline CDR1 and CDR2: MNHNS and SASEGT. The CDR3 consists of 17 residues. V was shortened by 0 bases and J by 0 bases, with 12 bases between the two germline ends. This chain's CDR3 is CASSEAVGGSSGNTIYF. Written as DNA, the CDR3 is TGTGCCAGCAGTGAAGCCGTTGGGGGGAGCTCTGGAAACACCATATATTTT.

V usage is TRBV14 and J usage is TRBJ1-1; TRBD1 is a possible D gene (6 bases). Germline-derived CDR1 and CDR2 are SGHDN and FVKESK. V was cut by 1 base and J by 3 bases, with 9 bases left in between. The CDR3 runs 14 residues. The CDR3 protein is CASSQGNRDTEAFF. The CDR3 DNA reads TGTGCCAGCAGCCAAGGAAACAGGGACACTGAAGCTTTCTTT.

CDR3 loop: CAWSRTSDNEQFF. In nucleotides, the CDR3 is TGTGCCTGGAGTAGAACCTCGGACAATGAGCAGTTCTTC. This chain links TRBV30 with TRBJ2-1; D call uncertain. Trimming stripped 2 bases from V and 5 bases from J, with 10 bases between. The germline CDR1 and CDR2 sequences are GTSNPN and SVGIG (reference sequence). There are 13 residues in the CDR3.

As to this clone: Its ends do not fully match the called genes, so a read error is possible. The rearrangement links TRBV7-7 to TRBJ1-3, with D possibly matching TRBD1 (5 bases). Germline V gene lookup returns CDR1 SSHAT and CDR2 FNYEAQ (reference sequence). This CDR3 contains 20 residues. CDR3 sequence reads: CASSPRVGIGGGGPGNTIYF. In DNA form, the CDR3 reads TGTGCTAGCAGCCCACGGGTCGGAATCGGGGGTGGTGGACCTGGAAACACCATATATTTT.

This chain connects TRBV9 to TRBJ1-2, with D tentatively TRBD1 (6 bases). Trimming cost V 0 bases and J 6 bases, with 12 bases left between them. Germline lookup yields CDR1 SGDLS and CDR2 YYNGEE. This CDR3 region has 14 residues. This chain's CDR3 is CASSVEDRWNGYTF. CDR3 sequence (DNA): TGTGCCAGCAGCGTAGAAGACAGGTGGAATGGCTACACCTTC.

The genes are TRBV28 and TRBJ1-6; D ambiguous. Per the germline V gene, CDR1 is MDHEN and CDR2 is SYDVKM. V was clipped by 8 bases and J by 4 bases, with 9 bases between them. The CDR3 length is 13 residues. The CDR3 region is CASCHEYNSPLHF. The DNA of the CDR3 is TGTGCCAGCTGCCACGAATATAATTCACCCCTCCACTTT. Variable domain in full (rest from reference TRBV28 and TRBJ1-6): DVKVTQSSRYLVKRTGEKVFLECVQDMDHENMFWYRQDPGLGLRLIYFSYDVKMKEKGDIPEGYSVSREKKERFSLILESASTNQTSMYLCASCHEYNSPLHFGNGTRLTVT.

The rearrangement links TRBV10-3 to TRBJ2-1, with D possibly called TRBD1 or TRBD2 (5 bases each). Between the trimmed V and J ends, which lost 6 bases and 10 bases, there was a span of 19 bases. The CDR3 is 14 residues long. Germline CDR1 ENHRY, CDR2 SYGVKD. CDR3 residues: CAISGDGGAREQFF. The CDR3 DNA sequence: TGTGCCATCAGCGGGGACGGAGGCGCCAGGGAGCAGTTCTTC.

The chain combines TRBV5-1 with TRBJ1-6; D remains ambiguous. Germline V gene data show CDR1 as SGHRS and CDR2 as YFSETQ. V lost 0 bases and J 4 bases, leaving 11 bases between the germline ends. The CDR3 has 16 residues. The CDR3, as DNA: TGCGCCAGCAGCTTGGCGAGCCAGAATTATAATTCACCCCTCCACTTT. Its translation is CASSLASQNYNSPLHF.

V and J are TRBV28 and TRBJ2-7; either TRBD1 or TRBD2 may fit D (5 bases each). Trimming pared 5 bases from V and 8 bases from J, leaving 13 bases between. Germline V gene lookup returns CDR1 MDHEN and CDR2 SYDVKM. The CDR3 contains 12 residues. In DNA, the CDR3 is TGTGCCAGCAGTAGAGCTATGGGACAGCAGTACTTC. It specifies CASSRAMGQQYF.

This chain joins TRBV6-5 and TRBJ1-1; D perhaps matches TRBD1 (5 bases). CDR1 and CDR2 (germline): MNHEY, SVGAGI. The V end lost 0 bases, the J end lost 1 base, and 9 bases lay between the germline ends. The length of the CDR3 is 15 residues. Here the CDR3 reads CASSYSPQGNTEAFF. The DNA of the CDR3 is TGTGCCAGCAGTTACTCGCCGCAGGGGAACACTGAAGCTTTCTTT.

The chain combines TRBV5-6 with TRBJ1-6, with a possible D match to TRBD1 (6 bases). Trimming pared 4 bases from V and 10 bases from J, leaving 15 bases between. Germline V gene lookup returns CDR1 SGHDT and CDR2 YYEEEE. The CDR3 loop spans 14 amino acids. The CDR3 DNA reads TGTGCCAGCAGCACAGGACAGTCGGGGTCACCCCTCCACTTT. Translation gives CASSTGQSGSPLHF.

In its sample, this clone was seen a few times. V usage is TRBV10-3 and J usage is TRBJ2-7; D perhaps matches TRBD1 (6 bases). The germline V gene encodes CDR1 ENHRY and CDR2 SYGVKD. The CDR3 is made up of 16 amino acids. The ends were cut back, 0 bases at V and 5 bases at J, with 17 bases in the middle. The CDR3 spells CAISESMGGTTNEQYF. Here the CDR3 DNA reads TGTGCCATCAGTGAGTCGATGGGTGGGACAACGAACGAGCAGTACTTC.

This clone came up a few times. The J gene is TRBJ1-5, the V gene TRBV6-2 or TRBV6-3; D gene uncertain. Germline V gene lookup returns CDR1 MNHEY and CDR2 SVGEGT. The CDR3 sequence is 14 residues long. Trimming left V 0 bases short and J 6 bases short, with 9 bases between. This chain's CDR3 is CASSYSGIGQPQHF. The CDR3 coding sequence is TGTGCCAGCAGTTACTCGGGGATAGGTCAGCCCCAGCATTTT.